Described below is a single T cell receptor beta chain sequence and its context. The data derive from a study of T cell changes during pregnancy in multiple sclerosis. CDR1 and CDR2 from the germline V gene are SEHNR and FQNEAQ (reference sequence). The V gene end was trimmed by 4 bases and the J gene end by 4 bases; junction bases not matched to a gene: 9. The CDR3 has 16 amino acids. Sequenced by immunoSEQ multiplex PCR; TCRdb stores in-frame clones only, minus some. The repertoire holds some 40,000 clones, with approximately 92% as singletons. Input material: peripheral blood. The origin of this receptor is a female donor with multiple sclerosis, enrolled in a pregnancy study. V usage is TRBV7-9 and J usage is TRBJ1-5; the match to TRBD1 covers 8 bases. CDR3 in DNA: TGTGCCAGCAGCTCTCCCGGGACAGGCAGGAATCAGCCCCAGCATTTT. The encoded protein is CASSSPGTGRNQPQHF.